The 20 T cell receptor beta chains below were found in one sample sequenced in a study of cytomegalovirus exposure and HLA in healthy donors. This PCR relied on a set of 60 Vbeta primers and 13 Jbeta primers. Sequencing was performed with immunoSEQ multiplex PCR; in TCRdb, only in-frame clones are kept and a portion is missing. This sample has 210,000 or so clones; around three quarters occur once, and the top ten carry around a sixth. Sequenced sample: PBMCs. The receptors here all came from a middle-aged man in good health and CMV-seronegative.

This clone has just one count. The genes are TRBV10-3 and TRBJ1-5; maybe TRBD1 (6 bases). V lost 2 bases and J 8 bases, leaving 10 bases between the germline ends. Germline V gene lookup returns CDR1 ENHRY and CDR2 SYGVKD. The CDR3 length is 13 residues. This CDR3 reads CAISERDTEPQHF. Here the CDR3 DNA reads TGTGCCATCAGTGAGAGGGACACAGAGCCCCAGCATTTT.

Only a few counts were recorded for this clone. The CDR3 DNA follows: TGTGCCAGCTCACCGGAGACAGGGGAAGCTGGAAACACCATATATTTT. Residues: CASSPETGEAGNTIYF. The V and J genes are TRBV18 and TRBJ1-3; 8 nucleotides agree with TRBD1. The CDR3 contains 16 residues. Per germline, CDR1 KGHSH and CDR2 LQKENI. V lost 3 bases to trimming and J lost 2 bases; unmatched junction nucleotides: 6.

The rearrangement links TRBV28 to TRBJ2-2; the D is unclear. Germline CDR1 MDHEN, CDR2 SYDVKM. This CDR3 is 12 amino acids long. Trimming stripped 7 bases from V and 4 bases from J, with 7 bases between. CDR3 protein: CASTRSTGELFF. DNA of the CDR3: TGTGCCAGCACGCGGAGCACCGGGGAGCTGTTTTTT.

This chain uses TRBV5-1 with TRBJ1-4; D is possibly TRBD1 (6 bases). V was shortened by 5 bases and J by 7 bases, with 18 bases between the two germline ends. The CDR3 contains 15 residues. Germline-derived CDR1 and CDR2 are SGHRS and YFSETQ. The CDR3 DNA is TGCGCCAGCAGTTCCCAGGGGTATGGAATTGAAAAACTGTTTTTT. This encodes CASSSQGYGIEKLFF.

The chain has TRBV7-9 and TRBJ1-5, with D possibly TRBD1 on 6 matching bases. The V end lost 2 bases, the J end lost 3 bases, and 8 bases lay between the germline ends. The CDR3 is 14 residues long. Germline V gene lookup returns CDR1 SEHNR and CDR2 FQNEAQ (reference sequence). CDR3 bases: TGTGCCAGCAGCTTACCAGGGGCCAATCAGCCCCAGCATTTT. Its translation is CASSLPGANQPQHF.

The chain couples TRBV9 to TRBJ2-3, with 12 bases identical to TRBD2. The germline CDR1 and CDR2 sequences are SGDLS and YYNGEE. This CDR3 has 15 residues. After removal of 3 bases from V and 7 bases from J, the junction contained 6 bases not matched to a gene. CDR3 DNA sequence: TGTGCCAGCAGCGCTGAGACTAGCGGGAGAAATACGCAGTATTTT. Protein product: CASSAETSGRNTQYF.

This chain's CDR3 is CGSIGASGRALADTQYF. CDR3 sequence (DNA): TGTGGCTCTATAGGGGCTAGCGGGAGGGCCCTAGCAGATACGCAGTATTTT. V is TRBV2 and J is TRBJ2-3; the match to TRBD2 covers 12 bases. This CDR3 spans 17 amino acids. From germline, CDR1 is SNHLY and CDR2 FYNNEI.

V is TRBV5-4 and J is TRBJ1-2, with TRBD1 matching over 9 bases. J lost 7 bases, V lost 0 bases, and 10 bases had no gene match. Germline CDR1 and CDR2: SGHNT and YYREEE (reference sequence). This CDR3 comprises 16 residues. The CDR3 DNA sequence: TGTGCCAGCAGCTTGGGACCGGGACAGGGAATACGTGGCTACACCTTC. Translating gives CASSLGPGQGIRGYTF.

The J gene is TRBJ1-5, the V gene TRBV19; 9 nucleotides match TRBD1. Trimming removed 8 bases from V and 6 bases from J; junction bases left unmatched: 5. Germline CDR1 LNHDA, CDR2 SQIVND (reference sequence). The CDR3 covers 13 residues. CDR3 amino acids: CASWTGASQPQHF. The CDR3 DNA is TGTGCCAGTTGGACAGGGGCGAGTCAGCCCCAGCATTTT.

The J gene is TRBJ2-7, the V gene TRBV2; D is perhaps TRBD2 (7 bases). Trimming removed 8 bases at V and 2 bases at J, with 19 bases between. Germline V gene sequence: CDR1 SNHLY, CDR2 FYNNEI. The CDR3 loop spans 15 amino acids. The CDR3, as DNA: TGTGCCAGCGGGGGGGGGCACCCGGCGACCTACGAGCAGTACTTC. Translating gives CASGGGHPATYEQYF.

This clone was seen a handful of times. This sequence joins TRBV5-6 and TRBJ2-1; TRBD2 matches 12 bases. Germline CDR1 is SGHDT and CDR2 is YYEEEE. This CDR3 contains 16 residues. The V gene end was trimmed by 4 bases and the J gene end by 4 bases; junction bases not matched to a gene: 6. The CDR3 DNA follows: TGTGCCAGCAGCCCGGGGACTAGCGGGCCTTACAATGAGCAGTTCTTC. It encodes CASSPGTSGPYNEQFF.

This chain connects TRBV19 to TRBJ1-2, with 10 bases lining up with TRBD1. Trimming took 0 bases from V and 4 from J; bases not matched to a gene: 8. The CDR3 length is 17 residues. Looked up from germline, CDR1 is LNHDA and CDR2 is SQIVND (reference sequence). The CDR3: CASSIDLGQGFAYGYTF. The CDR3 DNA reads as TGTGCCAGTAGTATAGATCTGGGACAGGGGTTCGCCTATGGCTACACCTTC.

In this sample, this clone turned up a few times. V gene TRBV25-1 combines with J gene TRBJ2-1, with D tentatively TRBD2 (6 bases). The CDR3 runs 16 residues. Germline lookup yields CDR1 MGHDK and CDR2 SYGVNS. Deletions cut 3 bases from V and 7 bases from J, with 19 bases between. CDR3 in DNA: TGTGCCAGCAGTGAGACTGGCGGCGGGATAGAGAATGAGCAGTTCTTC. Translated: CASSETGGGIENEQFF.

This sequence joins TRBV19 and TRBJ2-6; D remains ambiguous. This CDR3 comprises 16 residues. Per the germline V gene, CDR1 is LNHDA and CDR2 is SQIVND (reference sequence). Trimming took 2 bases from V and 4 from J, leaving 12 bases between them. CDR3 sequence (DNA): TGTGCCAGTAGTATAAGAGCCGCCTCCGGGGCCAACGTCCTGACTTTC. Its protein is CASSIRAASGANVLTF.

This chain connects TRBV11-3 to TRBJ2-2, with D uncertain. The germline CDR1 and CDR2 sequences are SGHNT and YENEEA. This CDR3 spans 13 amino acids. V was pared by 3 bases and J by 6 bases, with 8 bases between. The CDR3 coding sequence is TGTGCCAGCAGCTTTAGCACGGCCGGGGAGCTGTTTTTT. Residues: CASSFSTAGELFF. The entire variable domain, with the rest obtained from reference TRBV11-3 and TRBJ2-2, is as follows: EAGVVQSPRYKIIEKKQPVAFWCNPISGHNTLYWYLQNLGQGPELLIRYENEEAVDDSQLPKDRFSAERLKGVDSTLKIQPAELGDSAVYLCASSFSTAGELFFGEGSRLTVL.

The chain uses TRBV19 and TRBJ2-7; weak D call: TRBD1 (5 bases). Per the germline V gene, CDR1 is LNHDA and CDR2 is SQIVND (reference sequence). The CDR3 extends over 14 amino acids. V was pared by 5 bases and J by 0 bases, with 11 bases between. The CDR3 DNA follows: TGTGCCAGTAGTTTTCAGGGCGACTCCTACGAGCAGTACTTC. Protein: CASSFQGDSYEQYF. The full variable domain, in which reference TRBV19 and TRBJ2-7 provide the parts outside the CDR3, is DGGITQSPKYLFRKEGQNVTLSCEQNLNHDAMYWYRQDPGQGLRLIYYSQIVNDFQKGDIAEGYSVSREKKESFPLTVTSAQKNPTAFYLCASSFQGDSYEQYFGPGTRLTVT.

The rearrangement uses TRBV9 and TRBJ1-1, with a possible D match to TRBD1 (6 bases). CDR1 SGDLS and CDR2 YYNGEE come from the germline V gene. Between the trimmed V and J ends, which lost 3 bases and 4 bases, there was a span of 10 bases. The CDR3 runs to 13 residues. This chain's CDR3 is CASSGGRGTEAFF. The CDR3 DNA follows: TGTGCCAGCAGCGGGGGGCGAGGCACTGAAGCTTTCTTT.

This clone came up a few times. The CDR3 protein is CASSPRTRPSTDTQYF. The CDR3, as DNA: TGTGCCAGCAGCCCGCGGACTAGGCCTAGCACAGATACGCAGTATTTT. This chain uses TRBV7-9 with TRBJ2-3, with 7 positions matching TRBD2. Germline assignment: CDR1 SEHNR and CDR2 FQNEAQ (reference sequence). Trimming took 5 bases from V and 0 from J; bases not matched to a gene: 8. CDR3 length: 16 amino acids.

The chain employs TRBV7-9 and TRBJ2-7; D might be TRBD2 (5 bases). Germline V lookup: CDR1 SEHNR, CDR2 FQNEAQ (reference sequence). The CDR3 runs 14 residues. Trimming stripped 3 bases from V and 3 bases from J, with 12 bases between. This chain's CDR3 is CASSFNRGVYEQYF. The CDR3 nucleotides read TGTGCCAGCAGCTTCAATCGGGGTGTCTACGAGCAGTACTTC. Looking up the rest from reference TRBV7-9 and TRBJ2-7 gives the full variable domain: DTGVSQNPRHKITKRGQNVTFRCDPISEHNRLYWYRQTLGQGPEFLTYFQNEAQLEKSRLLSDRFSAERPKGSFSTLEIQRTEQGDSAMYLCASSFNRGVYEQYFGPGTRLTVT.

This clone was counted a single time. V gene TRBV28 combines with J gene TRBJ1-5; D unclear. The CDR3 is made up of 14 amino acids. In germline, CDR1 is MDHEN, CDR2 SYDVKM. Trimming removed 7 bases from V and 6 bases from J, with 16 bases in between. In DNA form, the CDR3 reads TGTGCCAGCACTGCCGGGGAGGGCTCTCAGCCCCAGCATTTT. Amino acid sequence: CASTAGEGSQPQHF. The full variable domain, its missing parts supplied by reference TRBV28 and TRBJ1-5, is DVKVTQSSRYLVKRTGEKVFLECVQDMDHENMFWYRQDPGLGLRLIYFSYDVKMKEKGDIPEGYSVSREKKERFSLILESASTNQTSMYLCASTAGEGSQPQHFGDGTRLSIL.